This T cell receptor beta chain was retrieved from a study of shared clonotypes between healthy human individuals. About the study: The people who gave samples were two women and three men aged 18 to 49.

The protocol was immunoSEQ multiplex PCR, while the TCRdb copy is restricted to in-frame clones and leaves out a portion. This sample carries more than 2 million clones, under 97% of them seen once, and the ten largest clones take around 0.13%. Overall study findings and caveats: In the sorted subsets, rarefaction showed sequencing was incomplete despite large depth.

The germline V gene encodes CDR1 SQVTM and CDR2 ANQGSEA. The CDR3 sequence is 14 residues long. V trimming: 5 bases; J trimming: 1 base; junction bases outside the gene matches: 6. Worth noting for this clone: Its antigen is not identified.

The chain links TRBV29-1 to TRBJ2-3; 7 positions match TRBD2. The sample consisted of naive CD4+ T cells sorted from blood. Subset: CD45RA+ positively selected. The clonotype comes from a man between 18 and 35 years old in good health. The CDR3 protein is CSVQRGVGTDTQYF. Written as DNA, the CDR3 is TGCAGCGTTCAGCGGGGCGTGGGCACAGATACGCAGTATTTT.